This T cell receptor (beta chain) comes out of a study of blood T cell repertoires in COVID-19. Across the whole study: Samples of COVID-19 (acute and convalescent) were obtained from the United States, Italy and Spain.

In the source study's methods: Amplification with reference gene primers provided the estimates of nucleated cell counts. TCRdb's table, derived via immunoSEQ multiplex PCR, lists solely in-frame clones and lacks some. The V and J calls and the clone size are those of that table, but D and trimming were determined from the DNA. In the table there are under 250,000 clones, more than 75% of which are singletons. Germline values: CDR1 SGHRS, CDR2 YFSETQ. The CDR3 sequence is 16 residues long. Trimming left V 0 bases short and J 0 bases short, with 9 bases between. The clonotype originates from a woman aged 55-69 years who had recovered from COVID-19. The sample comprised peripheral blood. The chain carries TRBV5-1 and TRBJ1-4, with D unclear. The CDR3 spells CASSLATGATNEKLFF. The CDR3 DNA reads TGCGCCAGCAGCTTGGCCACCGGGGCAACTAATGAAAAACTGTTTTTT.